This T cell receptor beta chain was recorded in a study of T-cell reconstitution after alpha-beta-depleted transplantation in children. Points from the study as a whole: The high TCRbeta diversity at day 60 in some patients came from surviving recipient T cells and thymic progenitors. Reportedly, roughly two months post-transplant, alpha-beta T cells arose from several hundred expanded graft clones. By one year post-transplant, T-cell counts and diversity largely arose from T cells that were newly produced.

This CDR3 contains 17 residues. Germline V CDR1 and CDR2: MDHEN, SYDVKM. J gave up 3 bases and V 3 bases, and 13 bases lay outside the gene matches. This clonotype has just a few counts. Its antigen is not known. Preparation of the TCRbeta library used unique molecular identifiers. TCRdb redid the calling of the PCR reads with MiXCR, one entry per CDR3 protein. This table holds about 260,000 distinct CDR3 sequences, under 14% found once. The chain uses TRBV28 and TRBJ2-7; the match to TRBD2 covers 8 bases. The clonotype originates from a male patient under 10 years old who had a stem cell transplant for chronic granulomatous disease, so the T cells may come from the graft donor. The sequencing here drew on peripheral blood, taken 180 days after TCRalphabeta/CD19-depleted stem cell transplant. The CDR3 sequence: CASSFVWREVGLYEQYF. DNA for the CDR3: TGTGCCAGCAGTTTTGTTTGGCGGGAGGTTGGTCTCTACGAGCAGTACTTC.